These 27 T cell receptor delta chains were all obtained from the same sample, sequenced in a study of gamma-delta T cells after stem cell transplantation. TCRdb processed the RT-PCR reads again with the CATT caller. Among about 1,500 delta-chain clones listed, approximately 6% were seen once. The sample taken for sequencing was gamma-delta T cells. Receptors were obtained from a human donor. It is not recorded whose cells these are; they may come from a transplant donor.

The sample holds a few counts of this clone. CDR3 bases: TGTGCCTGTGACAAACTACTGGGGGTCCCTGAGCTACTCATCTTT. This gives the protein CACDKLLGVPELLIF. The rearrangement uses TRDV2 and TRDJ1; 8 positions match TRDD3. The CDR3 has 15 amino acids. V lost 2 bases, J lost 10 bases, and 14 bases stayed unmatched. CDR1 is GEAIGNYY and CDR2 is EKD in the germline V gene.

By frequency in the sample, this clone is large (0.1 to 1%). The same CDR3 also results from other DNA sequences found in this sample. The chain employs TRDV2 and TRDJ3; 10 positions match TRDD3. Germline V gene lookup returns CDR1 GEAIGNYY and CDR2 EKD. This CDR3 has 21 amino acids. Trimming took 0 bases from V and 3 from J; bases not matched to a gene: 13. The CDR3 sequence: CACDTLVEGDTPGWDTRQMFF. The CDR3 bases are TGTGCCTGTGACACCCTTGTGGAGGGGGATACGCCCGGCTGGGACACCCGACAGATGTTTTTC.

This rearrangement joins TRDV2 to TRDJ1; TRDD3 matches at 8 bases. The V segment lost 3 bases and the J segment 3 bases; nucleotides outside the gene matches: 8. Germline V lookup: CDR1 GEAIGNYY, CDR2 EKD. CDR3 length: 15 amino acids. CDR3 sequence (DNA): TGTGCCTGTGACTCCTTACTGGGGGCCCCCGATAAACTCATCTTT. It codes for CACDSLLGAPDKLIF.

This clone turned up a few times. A far larger clone is only one base removed, so a read error is likely. The chain couples TRDV2 to TRDJ3; 11 nucleotides line up with TRDD3. Germline values: CDR1 GEAIGNYY, CDR2 EKD. This CDR3 region has 22 residues. CDR3 nucleotide sequence: TGTGCCTGTGATACACCAGGTGGGGGATACGCGATGAAGCCCTGGTACACCCGACAGATGTTTTTC. This gives the protein CACDTPGGGYAMKPWYTRQMFF.

Ten or more counts support this clone. A far larger clone is one base from this, pointing to a likely read error. Additional DNA sequences in this sample encode the identical CDR3. The genes are TRDV2 and TRDJ1; D is uncertain. CDR1 and CDR2 (germline): GEAIGNYY, EKD. The length of the CDR3 is 16 residues. Here the CDR3 reads CACDTVEDQTDDKLIF. The CDR3 DNA is TGTGCCTGCGACACCGTTGAAGATCAAACGGACGATAAACTCATCTTT.

This clone has more than one count but fewer than ten. The protein recorded in TCRdb matches a much larger clone and deviates from this DNA's translation at residue 13, suggesting a read error; the protein here is obtained by translating the DNA. The V and J genes are TRDV2 and TRDJ1; no firm D call. The germline V gene has CDR1 GEAIGNYY and CDR2 EKD. The CDR3 consists of 15 residues. The CDR3 reads CACDTMAQRGDKPIF. In DNA, the CDR3 is TGTGCCTGTGACACAATGGCCCAACGGGGCGATAAACCCATCTTT.

Sample share makes this clone large. Other DNA sequences in this sample translate to the same CDR3. V gene TRDV2 combines with J gene TRDJ1, with TRDD3 matching 12 bases. This CDR3 is 21 amino acids long. V shed 0 bases and J 4 bases; nucleotides not matched to a gene: 20. CDR1 is GEAIGNYY, CDR2 EKD, per germline. The CDR3 bases are TGTGCCTGTGACACCGTCTCCTCCGGCCTCGAACTGGGGGATACAATCGATAAACTCATCTTT. Translation gives CACDTVSSGLELGDTIDKLIF.

This clone was detected a few times. It is likely a read error: a sequence one base away is far more abundant. This specimen includes other DNA sequences encoding the same CDR3. The chain has TRDV2 and TRDJ1, with 11 positions matching TRDD3. V trimming: 4 bases; J trimming: 0 bases; junction bases outside the gene matches: 9. CDR1 is GEAIGNYY, CDR2 EKD, per germline. This CDR3 comprises 17 residues. The CDR3 loop is CACDPVLGDKYTDKLIF. CDR3 sequence (DNA): TGTGCCTGTGATCCAGTACTGGGGGATAAGTACACCGATAAACTCATCTTT.

This clone was counted between two and nine times. The CDR3 nucleotides are TGTGCCTGTGGCACTGCCGCCCGAACCCTCGCAAACACCGATAAACTCATCTTT. It is translated as CACGTAARTLANTDKLIF. V is TRDV2 and J is TRDJ1, with D unclear. Trimming stripped 5 bases from V and 0 bases from J, with 24 bases between. Germline CDR1 reads GEAIGNYY; CDR2 reads EKD. The CDR3 consists of 18 residues.

This clone appeared a few times. A read error may explain this, as a much larger clone is one base away. J is TRDJ1 and V is TRDV2; 9 nucleotides align to TRDD3. Trimming took 1 base from V and 5 from J; bases not matched to a gene: 22. Germline V gene lookup returns CDR1 GEAIGNYY and CDR2 EKD. CDR3 length: 20 amino acids. The CDR3 spells CACDTMTGIRTPESLDKLIF. CDR3 coding DNA: TGTGCCTGTGACACAATGACGGGGATACGGACCCCCGAGTCCTTAGATAAACTCATCTTT.

Remarks on this clone: TCRdb's listed protein matches a much larger clone and diverges from this DNA's translation at residue 18, likely through a read error; the protein shown comes from the DNA. V usage is TRDV1 and J usage is TRDJ1, with 7 bases fitting TRDD2. This CDR3 comprises 20 residues. Germline CDR1 reads TSWWSYY; CDR2 reads QGS. As DNA, the CDR3 is TGTGCTCTTGGGGGCCTTTCCCTTCCCCCCTTCCTCGAGTACACCGATAAACCCATCTTT. Encoded protein: CALGGLSLPPFLEYTDKPIF.

This clone is classed as large. The sample carries other DNA sequences with the same CDR3. V gene TRDV2 combines with J gene TRDJ3; 12 bases are shared with TRDD3. The CDR3 length is 20 residues. V shed 1 base and J 0 bases; nucleotides not matched to a gene: 6. The germline V gene encodes CDR1 GEAIGNYY and CDR2 EKD. Here the CDR3 reads CACDTFVLGDTSWDTRQMFF. The CDR3 DNA reads as TGTGCCTGTGACACTTTTGTACTGGGGGATACCTCCTGGGACACCCGACAGATGTTTTTC.

Only a few counts were recorded for this clone. A far bigger clonotype differs at one base, so this is likely a read error. In the same sample, other DNA sequences code for this CDR3. The chain uses TRDV2 and TRDJ1; 9 bases match TRDD3. With 0 bases clipped from V and 8 bases from J, the junction kept 21 bases outside the gene matches. Germline CDR1 GEAIGNYY, CDR2 EKD. The CDR3 totals 19 residues. CDR3 amino acids: CACDTAWGMTKARGAKLIF. The CDR3 region has the DNA TGTGCCTGTGACACCGCCTGGGGGATGACTAAAGCTCGTGGGGCAAAACTCATCTTT.

Concerning this clone itself: A single base is all that separates this from a far larger clone, so a read error is likely. Other DNA sequences within the sample encode an identical CDR3. The CDR3 sequence: CACDLLPTEATGGQYTDKLIF. Here the CDR3 DNA reads TGTGCCTGTGACCTCCTTCCTACCGAGGCTACTGGGGGACAATATACCGATAAACTCATCTTT. The V and J genes are TRDV2 and TRDJ1; D assignment may be TRDD2 or TRDD3 (9 bases each). The CDR3 runs to 21 residues. Trimming shortened V by 3 bases and J by 2 bases, and 33 bases separated the two germline ends. Germline V lookup: CDR1 GEAIGNYY, CDR2 EKD.

On this clone: This DNA's translation and the protein TCRdb lists, from a much larger clone, do not match at residue 14, likely due to a read error; the protein shown is translated from the DNA. V usage is TRDV1 and J usage is TRDJ2; TRDD2 aligns across 8 bases. CDR1 is TSWWSYY, CDR2 QGS, per germline. Trimming at V came to 7 bases and at J to 6 bases, leaving 34 bases not matched to a gene. The CDR3 has 23 residues. The CDR3 nucleotides read TGTGCTCTTGACTGTACTTCCTACCAAAGTGAGTGTGCTGAGGCCCCAGGGGCAGCACAACTCTTCTTT. This encodes CALDCTSYQSECAEAPGAAQLFF.

The CDR3 is CACDTVGGSTDKLIF. The CDR3 DNA follows: TGTGCCTGTGACACCGTGGGGGGATCAACCGATAAACTCATCTTT. This chain uses TRDV2 with TRDJ1, with TRDD3 matching over 7 bases. The CDR3 consists of 15 residues. Germline CDR1 is GEAIGNYY and CDR2 is EKD. V gave up 0 bases and J gave up 2 bases; unmatched junction bases: 5.

J is TRDJ1 and V is TRDV1; 9 nucleotides line up with TRDD2. Germline V gives CDR1 TSWWSYY, CDR2 QGS. The CDR3 runs to 18 residues. With 2 bases clipped from V and 2 bases from J, the junction kept 12 bases outside the gene matches. Here the CDR3 DNA reads TGTGCTCTTGGGGAAGGGGGCCTTCCTACCCACCCGACCGATAAACTCATCTTT. It is translated as CALGEGGLPTHPTDKLIF.

This clone was picked up a small number of times. With only one base between it and a far larger clone, this is likely a read error. The V and J genes are TRDV2 and TRDJ2, with 8 bases identical to TRDD3. This CDR3 spans 16 amino acids. Germline loops: CDR1 GEAIGNYY, CDR2 EKD. Losses at the gene ends were 2 bases for V and 2 bases for J; bases not matched to a gene: 6. CDR3 sequence reads: CACDKLGAILTAQLFF. CDR3 nucleotide sequence: TGTGCCTGTGACAAACTGGGGGCCATCTTGACAGCACAACTCTTCTTT.

Concerning this clone: The TCRdb protein comes from a much larger clone and disagrees with this DNA's translation at residue 12, likely due to a read error; the protein given here is derived from the DNA. This chain links TRDV2 with TRDJ1; D is undetermined. The CDR3 runs to 16 residues. Germline CDR1 reads GEAIGNYY; CDR2 reads EKD. Between the trimmed V and J ends, which lost 0 bases and 8 bases, there was a span of 21 bases. The CDR3 here is CACDTVEDQTDEKLIF. CDR3 DNA: TGTGCCTGTGACACCGTTGAAGATCAAACGGACGAGAAACTCATCTTT.

As to this clone: TCRdb has a much larger clone's protein, which differs at residue 8 from the translation of this DNA, likely because of a read error; what is shown is the protein translated from the DNA. The V call is TRDV2, the J call TRDJ1; no clear D gene. V dropped 0 bases and J dropped 4 bases, with 17 bases sitting between them. Germline V gives CDR1 GEAIGNYY, CDR2 EKD. The CDR3 runs to 16 residues. CDR3 protein: CACDTVENQTDDKLIF. The CDR3 DNA reads TGTGCCTGTGACACCGTTGAAAATCAAACGGACGATAAACTCATCTTT.

The table lists this clone with a few counts. TCRdb's protein, taken from a much larger clone, differs from this DNA's translation at residue 2, likely owing to a read error; the protein displayed comes from the DNA. The chain has TRDV2 and TRDJ1, with TRDD3 matching 9 bases. The germline V gene has CDR1 GEAIGNYY and CDR2 EKD. This CDR3 region has 14 residues. The CDR3 DNA reads TGTTCCTGTGAAGCCCTGGGGGATTCTGATAAACTCATCTTT. It translates to CSCEALGDSDKLIF.

As regards this clone: TCRdb's listed protein matches a much larger clone and diverges from this DNA's translation at residue 11, likely through a read error; the protein shown comes from the DNA. The chain uses TRDV2 and TRDJ1; no clear D. Germline values: CDR1 GEAIGNYY, CDR2 EKD. With 0 bases removed from V and 4 bases from J, the gap between germline ends came to 17 bases. This CDR3 spans 16 amino acids. Written as DNA, the CDR3 is TGTGCCTGTGACACCGTTGAAGATCAAACGGGCGATAAACTCATCTTT. Its translation: CACDTVEDQTGDKLIF.

To note about this clone: It is likely a read error: a sequence one base away is far more abundant. The sample has other DNA sequences that encode this CDR3 too. The rearrangement links TRDV2 to TRDJ1; 9 bases map to TRDD3. Looked up from germline, CDR1 is GEAIGNYY and CDR2 is EKD. V shed 2 bases, J shed 0 bases, and the junction held 30 bases outside the gene matches. The CDR3 runs 24 residues. The CDR3 DNA sequence: TGTGCCTGTGACATATTAACTGGGGGAGATCGCGGCGGCGGATATTCAACGTACACCGATAAACTCATCTTT. Protein product: CACDILTGGDRGGGYSTYTDKLIF.

The rearrangement links TRDV2 to TRDJ4, with 10 bases fitting TRDD3. V lost 4 bases and J lost 1; bases outside the gene matches: 14. From germline, CDR1 is GEAIGNYY and CDR2 EKD. The CDR3 contains 17 residues. The CDR3 sequence: CACEELGDTEDFRPLIF. As DNA, the CDR3 is TGTGCCTGTGAAGAGTTGGGGGATACCGAGGATTTCAGACCCCTGATCTTT.

A remark on this clone: Since a far larger clone is one base different, this is likely a read error. The chain has TRDV2 and TRDJ1; 10 bases match TRDD3. Unmatched junction bases numbered 10, after V lost 3 bases and J lost 10 bases. Germline-derived CDR1 and CDR2 are GEAIGNYY and EKD. There are 14 residues in the CDR3. The CDR3 region has the DNA TGTGCCTGTGACTTACTGGGGGATGGGGTTCGACTCATCTTT. This sequence encodes CACDLLGDGVRLIF.

The sample holds a few counts of this clone. The protein recorded in TCRdb matches a much larger clone and deviates from this DNA's translation at residue 3, suggesting a read error; the protein here is obtained by translating the DNA. The V call is TRDV2, the J call TRDJ1, with 7 nucleotides matching TRDD3. CDR1 GEAIGNYY and CDR2 EKD come from the germline V gene. The CDR3 runs 18 residues. The CDR3 protein is CARDTVQPTGGFRDKLIF. The CDR3 DNA follows: TGTGCCCGTGACACCGTGCAACCTACGGGGGGATTTCGCGATAAACTCATCTTT.

Details on this clone: A read error is the likely source, as a far larger clone sits one nucleotide away. Other DNA sequences in this sample translate to the same CDR3. The chain has TRDV2 and TRDJ1; 8 positions agree with TRDD3. This CDR3 comprises 20 residues. The germline V gene has CDR1 GEAIGNYY and CDR2 EKD. In nucleotides, the CDR3 is TGTGCCTGTGACACCCCCCGTTCCTGGGGGACCGAATTGTACACCGACAAACTCATCTTT. The encoded protein is CACDTPRSWGTELYTDKLIF.